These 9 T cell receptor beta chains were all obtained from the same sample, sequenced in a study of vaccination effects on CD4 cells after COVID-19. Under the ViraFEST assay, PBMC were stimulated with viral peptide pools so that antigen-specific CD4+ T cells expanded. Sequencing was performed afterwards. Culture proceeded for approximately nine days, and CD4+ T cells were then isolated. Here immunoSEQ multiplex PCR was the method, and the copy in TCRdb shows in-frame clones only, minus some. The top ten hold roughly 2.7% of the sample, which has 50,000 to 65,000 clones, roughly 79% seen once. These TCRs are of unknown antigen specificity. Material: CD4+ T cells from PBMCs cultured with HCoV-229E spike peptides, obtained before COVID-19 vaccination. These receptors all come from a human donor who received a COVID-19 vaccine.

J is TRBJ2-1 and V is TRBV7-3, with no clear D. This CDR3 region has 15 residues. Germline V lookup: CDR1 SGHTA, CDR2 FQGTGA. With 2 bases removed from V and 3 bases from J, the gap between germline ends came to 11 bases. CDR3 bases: TGTGCCAGCAGCTTACGAAGGGAAGACTACAATGAGCAGTTCTTC. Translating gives CASSLRREDYNEQFF.

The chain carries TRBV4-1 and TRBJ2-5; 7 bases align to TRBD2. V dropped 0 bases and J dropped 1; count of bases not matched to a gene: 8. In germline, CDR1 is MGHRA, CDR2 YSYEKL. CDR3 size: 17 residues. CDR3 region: CASSQEGRAGLQETQYF. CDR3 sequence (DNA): TGCGCCAGCAGCCAAGAGGGTAGAGCGGGGCTCCAAGAGACCCAGTACTTC.

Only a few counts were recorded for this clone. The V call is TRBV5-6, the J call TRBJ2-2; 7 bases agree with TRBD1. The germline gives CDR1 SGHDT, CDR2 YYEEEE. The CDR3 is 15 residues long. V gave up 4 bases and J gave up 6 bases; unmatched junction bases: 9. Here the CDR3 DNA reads TGTGCCAGCAGCCGCAACAGGGGCACGTCCGGGGAGCTGTTTTTT. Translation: CASSRNRGTSGELFF.

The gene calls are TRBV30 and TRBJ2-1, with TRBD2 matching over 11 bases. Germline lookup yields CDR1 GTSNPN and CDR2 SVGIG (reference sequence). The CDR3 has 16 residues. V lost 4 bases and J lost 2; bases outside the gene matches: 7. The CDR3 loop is CAWTQGTSGTYNEQFF. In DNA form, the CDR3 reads TGTGCCTGGACCCAAGGGACTAGCGGAACCTACAATGAGCAGTTCTTC.

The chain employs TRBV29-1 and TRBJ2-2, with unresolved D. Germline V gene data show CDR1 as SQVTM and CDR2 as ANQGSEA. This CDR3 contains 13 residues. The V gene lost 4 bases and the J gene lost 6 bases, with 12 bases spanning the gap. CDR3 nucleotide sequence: TGCAGCGTTGTTAGCCGGCGTTCCGGGGAGCTGTTTTTT. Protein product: CSVVSRRSGELFF.

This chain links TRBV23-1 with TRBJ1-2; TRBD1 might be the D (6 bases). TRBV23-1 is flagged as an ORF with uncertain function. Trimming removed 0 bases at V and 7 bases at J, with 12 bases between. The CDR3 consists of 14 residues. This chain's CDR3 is CASSQSPGEGGYTF. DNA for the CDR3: TGCGCCAGCAGTCAATCGCCAGGGGAGGGTGGCTACACCTTC.

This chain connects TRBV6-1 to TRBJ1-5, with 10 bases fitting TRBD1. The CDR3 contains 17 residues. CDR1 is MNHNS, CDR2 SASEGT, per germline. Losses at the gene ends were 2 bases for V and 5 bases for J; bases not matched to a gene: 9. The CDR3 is CASSEWGGGQGYQPQHF. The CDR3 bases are TGTGCCAGCAGTGAATGGGGTGGGGGACAGGGGTATCAGCCCCAGCATTTT.

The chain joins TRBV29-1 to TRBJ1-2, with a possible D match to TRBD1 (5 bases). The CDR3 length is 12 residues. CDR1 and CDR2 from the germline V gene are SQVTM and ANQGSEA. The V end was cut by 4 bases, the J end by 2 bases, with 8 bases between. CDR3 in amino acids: CSVVTGNYGYTF. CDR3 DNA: TGCAGCGTTGTTACAGGAAACTATGGCTACACCTTC.

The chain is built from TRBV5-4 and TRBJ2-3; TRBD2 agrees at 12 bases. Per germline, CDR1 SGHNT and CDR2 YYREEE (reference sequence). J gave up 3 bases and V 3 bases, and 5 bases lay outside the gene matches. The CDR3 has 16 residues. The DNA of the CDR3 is TGTGCCAGCAGCTCACGGACTAGCGGGGCAACAGATACGCAGTATTTT. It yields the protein CASSSRTSGATDTQYF. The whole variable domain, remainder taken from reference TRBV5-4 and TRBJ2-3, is ETGVTQSPTHLIKTRGQQVTLRCSSQSGHNTVSWYQQALGQGPQFIFQYYREEENGRGNFPPRFSGLQFPNYSSELNVNALELDDSALYLCASSSRTSGATDTQYFGPGTRLTVL.